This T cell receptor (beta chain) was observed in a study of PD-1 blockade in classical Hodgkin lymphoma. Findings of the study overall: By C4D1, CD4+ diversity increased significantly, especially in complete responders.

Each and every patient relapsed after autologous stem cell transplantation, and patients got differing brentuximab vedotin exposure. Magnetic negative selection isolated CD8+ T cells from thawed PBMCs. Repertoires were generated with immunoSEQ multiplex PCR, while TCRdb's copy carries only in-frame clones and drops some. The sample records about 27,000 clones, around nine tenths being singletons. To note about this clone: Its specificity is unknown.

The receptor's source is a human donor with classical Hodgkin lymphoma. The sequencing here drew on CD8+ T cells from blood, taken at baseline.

CDR3 residues: CASSPGISGRFNQETQYF. The CDR3 DNA sequence: TGTGCCAGCAGCCCTGGGATCTCAGGGAGGTTTAACCAAGAGACCCAGTACTTC. The genes are TRBV28 and TRBJ2-5, with a possible D match to TRBD2 (6 bases). V lost 6 bases and J lost 0, with 23 bases in between. Germline V gene data show CDR1 as MDHEN and CDR2 as SYDVKM. This CDR3 is built from 18 residues.